This T cell receptor beta chain was recovered during a study of identical twins. The donors were all healthy and Caucasian. Study-wide findings and caveats: Carriage of fewer insertions was seen in abundant cord blood beta clonotypes, whereas memory repertoires showed none.

A word on this clonotype: Antigen unknown.

TCRdb itself ran the 5' RACE reads through MiXCR, one entry per CDR3 protein. The data show about 810,000 distinct CDR3 sequences, 10% to 15% seen once. V shed 5 bases and J shed 1 base, with 7 bases lying between them. The germline CDR1 and CDR2 sequences are KGHDR and SFDVKD. There are 14 residues in the CDR3. This sample also belongs to another study, concerning yellow fever vaccine responses in identical twins. That report adds: Twin vaccine T cell responses reportedly seemed partly convergent, partly personalized.

The receptor comes from a woman younger than 30 in good health. The sample was PBMCs. This chain connects TRBV24-1 to TRBJ2-2; D gene uncertain. The CDR3 region is CATSGSGNTGELFF. CDR3 nucleotides: TGTGCCACCAGTGGATCAGGGAACACCGGGGAGCTGTTTTTT.